The 29 T cell receptor beta chains listed next were all sequenced from one sample in a study of T cell repertoires in cytomegalovirus infection. Their cognate antigens are unknown. Each CDR3 protein gets one entry after TCRdb re-called the reads with MiXCR. This table has fewer than 350,000 distinct CDR3 sequences, roughly 29% appearing once. The sequencing used cultured PBMCs, collected from culture after CMV antigen stimulation. The receptors were sampled from a human donor in good health (CMV status not recorded). Some clones in this sample may be carry-over from other donors' samples.

This clonotype was counted many times. J is TRBJ2-7 and V is TRBV7-2; D may be TRBD2 (6 bases). Trimming removed 3 bases from V and 4 bases from J, with 13 bases in between. Germline V lookup: CDR1 SGHTA, CDR2 FQGNSA. The CDR3 extends over 14 amino acids. CDR3 region: CASSFVAEVYEQYF. The CDR3 DNA sequence: TGTGCCAGCAGCTTTGTAGCGGAGGTATACGAGCAGTACTTC.

The chain has TRBV5-4 and TRBJ1-2; 7 bases match TRBD1. From germline, CDR1 is SGHNT and CDR2 YYREEE (reference sequence). V trimming: 3 bases; J trimming: 8 bases; junction bases outside the gene matches: 10. The CDR3 consists of 14 residues. CDR3 sequence (DNA): TGTGCCAGCAGCTGGCGTGAGGGGGCGGAAGGCTACACCTTC. Translation: CASSWREGAEGYTF.

The chain combines TRBV7-9 with TRBJ1-2; D possibly corresponds to TRBD1 (5 bases). The CDR3 has 15 amino acids. Germline V gives CDR1 SEHNR, CDR2 FQNEAQ (reference sequence). The V end was cut by 0 bases, the J end by 8 bases, with 16 bases between. CDR3 in amino acids: CASSLAGRGEGGYTF. CDR3 in DNA: TGTGCCAGCAGCTTAGCCGGCAGAGGGGAAGGCGGCTACACCTTC.

This clonotype appeared a few times. This rearrangement joins TRBV6-2 or TRBV6-3 to TRBJ2-1; D is uncertain. The V gene's germline CDR1 is MNHEY and CDR2 SVGEGT. This CDR3 has 13 amino acids. With 6 bases removed from V and 4 bases from J, the gap between germline ends came to 10 bases. The CDR3 nucleotides are TGTGCCAGCAGCGGACCCCCATACAATGAGCAGTTCTTC. The encoded protein is CASSGPPYNEQFF.

This chain connects TRBV9 to TRBJ1-1; D gene ambiguous. Germline V gene lookup returns CDR1 SGDLS and CDR2 YYNGEE. V lost 6 bases, J lost 4 bases, and 19 bases lay in between. This CDR3 comprises 15 residues. The CDR3 DNA reads as TGTGCCAGCACCCCCGGTGGAAGAGGGAGCACTGAAGCTTTCTTT. Protein sequence: CASTPGGRGSTEAFF.

This clonotype was seen a handful of times. The rearrangement links TRBV7-2 to TRBJ2-6, with D tentatively TRBD2 (5 bases). The CDR3 length is 16 residues. V was trimmed by 1 base and J by 0 bases, leaving 7 bases between them. Looked up from germline, CDR1 is SGHTA and CDR2 is FQGNSA. The CDR3 region is CASSLVGSSGANVLTF. The CDR3 DNA is TGTGCCAGCAGCTTAGTAGGGAGCTCTGGGGCCAACGTCCTGACTTTC.

The chain has TRBV19 and TRBJ2-1; 9 nucleotides agree with TRBD2. Germline trimming cut 6 bases from V and 8 bases from J; bases unmatched to any gene: 11. Germline V gives CDR1 LNHDA, CDR2 SQIVND (reference sequence). The CDR3 extends over 15 amino acids. Here the CDR3 DNA reads TGTGCCAGTAGCCCCGGGACTAGCTTTCCCCATGAGCAGTTCTTC. This gives the protein CASSPGTSFPHEQFF.

This clonotype was detected a few times. The V and J genes are TRBV10-3 and TRBJ2-5; no reliable D call. This CDR3 contains 13 residues. The V gene's germline CDR1 is ENHRY and CDR2 SYGVKD. V gave up 2 bases and J gave up 5 bases, with 9 bases separating them. CDR3: CAISERIRETQYF. CDR3 coding DNA: TGTGCCATCAGTGAGAGGATCCGGGAGACCCAGTACTTC.

This clonotype was picked up a small number of times. The chain is built from TRBV6-6 and TRBJ2-3; TRBD1 agrees at 8 bases. The CDR3 loop spans 15 amino acids. V lost 2 bases and J lost 5; bases outside the gene matches: 6. The V gene's germline CDR1 is MNHNY and CDR2 SVGAGI (reference sequence). CDR3 nucleotides: TGTGCCAGCAGTTACCATACAGGGGGGTTAGATACGCAGTATTTT. Translating gives CASSYHTGGLDTQYF.

This chain's CDR3 is CASSSAQGDQQYF. The DNA for the CDR3 is TGTGCCAGCAGCTCCGCCCAGGGGGATCAGCAGTACTTC. This chain uses TRBV7-3 with TRBJ2-7, with TRBD1 matching 7 bases. With 4 bases clipped from V and 8 bases from J, the junction kept 8 bases outside the gene matches. CDR1 and CDR2 from the germline V gene are SGHTA and FQGTGA. This CDR3 is 13 amino acids long. Based on the CDR3 plus reference TRBV7-3 and TRBJ2-7, the full variable domain is GAGVSQTPSNKVTEKGKYVELRCDPISGHTALYWYRQSLGQGPEFLIYFQGTGAADDSGLPNDRFFAVRPEGSVSTLKIQRTERGDSAVYLCASSSAQGDQQYFGPGTRLTVT.

This chain joins TRBV4-1 and TRBJ1-2; TRBD1 agrees at 9 bases. V lost 3 bases and J lost 4; bases outside the gene matches: 6. Germline V gene lookup returns CDR1 MGHRA and CDR2 YSYEKL. The CDR3 extends over 15 amino acids. In nucleotides, the CDR3 is TGCGCCAGCAGCCAGGCATCGGACAGGGGCTATGGCTACACCTTC. It is translated as CASSQASDRGYGYTF.

The sample holds a few counts of this clonotype. The CDR3 DNA sequence: TGTGCCAGCGTTAGGGGCGGGGGGGCTTACAATGAGCAGTTCTTC. This gives the protein CASVRGGGAYNEQFF. V usage is TRBV7-9 and J usage is TRBJ2-1, with TRBD2 matching over 9 bases. After removal of 8 bases from V and 4 bases from J, the junction contained 9 bases not matched to a gene. CDR1 SEHNR and CDR2 FQNEAQ come from the germline V gene (reference sequence). The CDR3 runs 15 residues.

This chain uses TRBV20-1 with TRBJ1-5; TRBD1 might be the D (5 bases). The CDR3 covers 15 residues. From germline, CDR1 is DFQATT and CDR2 SNEGSKA (reference sequence). V gave up 0 bases and J gave up 6 bases, with 15 bases separating them. The CDR3 coding sequence is TGCAGTGCTAGAGATCTTCTGGGGGGGGGTCAGCCCCAGCATTTT. Protein product: CSARDLLGGGQPQHF.

CDR3 nucleotide sequence: TGTGCCAGCAGCTTCACGCTAGCGGGAGATGGCTACACCTTC. Translation: CASSFTLAGDGYTF. V is TRBV7-6 and J is TRBJ1-2; D gene unclear. V lost 3 bases to trimming and J lost 6 bases, with 14 bases between them. CDR1 is SGHVS, CDR2 FNYEAQ, per germline. The length of the CDR3 is 14 residues. The whole variable domain, filled in from reference TRBV7-6 and TRBJ1-2, reads GAGVSQSPRYKVTKRGQDVALRCDPISGHVSLYWYRQALGQGPEFLTYFNYEAQQDKSGLPNDRFSAERPEGSISTLTIQRTEQRDSAMYRCASSFTLAGDGYTFGSGTRLTVV.

This clonotype was counted only a few times. The chain has TRBV7-8 and TRBJ1-2; 7 nucleotides match TRBD1. CDR3 length: 14 residues. V trimming: 5 bases; J trimming: 0 bases; junction bases outside the gene matches: 3. Germline CDR1 reads SGHVS; CDR2 reads FQNEAQ. The CDR3 region is CASSRGTANYGYTF. The CDR3 nucleotides are TGTGCCAGCAGCCGAGGGACAGCTAACTATGGCTACACCTTC.

The V and J genes are TRBV6-5 and TRBJ1-3; 7 bases match TRBD1. V lost 7 bases, J lost 0 bases, and 6 bases stayed unmatched. Germline V gene sequence: CDR1 MNHEY, CDR2 SVGAGI. The CDR3 has 15 residues. The CDR3 spells CASKRQGNSGNTIYF. CDR3 nucleotide sequence: TGTGCCAGCAAGAGACAGGGTAACTCTGGAAACACCATATATTTT.

This chain links TRBV6-5 with TRBJ1-2, with TRBD1 matching 10 bases. Trimming removed 2 bases from V and 2 bases from J; junction bases left unmatched: 2. This CDR3 spans 15 amino acids. CDR1 is MNHEY and CDR2 is SVGAGI in the germline V gene. Here the CDR3 DNA reads TGTGCCAGCAGTTACAGGGACAGGGGAAACTATGGCTACACCTTC. Translated: CASSYRDRGNYGYTF.

CDR3 sequence (DNA): TGCAGCGTTGATCAAGTGGGGGGACGGGGCACAGATACGCAGTATTTT. It is translated as CSVDQVGGRGTDTQYF. The V and J genes are TRBV29-1 and TRBJ2-3; a weak D match, TRBD2 (6 bases). The germline V and J ends were trimmed by 3 bases and 1 base, with 17 bases remaining between them. In germline, CDR1 is SQVTM, CDR2 ANQGSEA. The CDR3 extends over 16 amino acids.

This clonotype was counted a few times. The chain recombines TRBV15 with TRBJ2-3, with 8 bases aligning to TRBD1. This CDR3 comprises 15 residues. The V gene's germline CDR1 is LNHNV and CDR2 YYDKDF (reference sequence). V shed 5 bases, J shed 6 bases, and the junction held 10 bases outside the gene matches. The CDR3 region is CATSDRGPLGDTQYF. The CDR3 nucleotides are TGTGCCACCAGCGACAGGGGACCCCTAGGGGATACGCAGTATTTT.

V is TRBV7-3 and J is TRBJ2-3, with 7 bases identical to TRBD2. J was trimmed by 0 bases and V by 5 bases; bases with no gene match: 5. CDR3 size: 15 residues. Germline V gene data show CDR1 as SGHTA and CDR2 as FQGTGA. The CDR3 DNA is TGTGCCAGCAGCCTCCTTAGCGGGAGCACAGATACGCAGTATTTT. This gives the protein CASSLLSGSTDTQYF.

This clonotype was seen at least ten times. The genes are TRBV9 and TRBJ1-1; D is unclear. Trimming cost V 0 bases and J 6 bases, with 15 bases left between them. Germline V gene data show CDR1 as SGDLS and CDR2 as YYNGEE. This CDR3 contains 15 residues. CDR3 sequence: CASSVAPSPSSEAFF. The CDR3 bases are TGTGCCAGCAGCGTAGCCCCCTCCCCGTCTTCTGAAGCTTTCTTT.

This chain connects TRBV12-5 to TRBJ2-2; TRBD2 might be the D (6 bases). CDR3 size: 19 residues. The V end lost 5 bases, the J end lost 4 bases, and 26 bases lay between the germline ends. Germline V lookup: CDR1 LGHNT, CDR2 FRNRAP. CDR3 sequence reads: CASGPGTEGPFRVTGELFF. In nucleotides, the CDR3 is TGTGCTAGTGGTCCGGGGACTGAAGGGCCCTTCCGAGTCACCGGGGAGCTGTTTTTT.

J is TRBJ2-5 and V is TRBV3-1; D gene unclear. Germline V CDR1 and CDR2: LGHDT, YNNKEL (reference sequence). The CDR3 is 12 residues long. The ends were cut back, 0 bases at V and 5 bases at J, with 4 bases in the middle. This CDR3 reads CASSQDVETQYF. The CDR3 coding sequence is TGTGCCAGCAGCCAAGATGTGGAGACCCAGTACTTC.

The chain joins TRBV19 to TRBJ1-6; tentative D call: TRBD1 (6 bases). This CDR3 has 17 residues. CDR1 is LNHDA and CDR2 is SQIVND in the germline V gene (reference sequence). Trimming stripped 5 bases from V and 4 bases from J, with 18 bases between. The CDR3 bases are TGTGCCAGTAGTTTCCCGAAGCGACAGGATTATAATTCACCCCTCCACTTT. Protein sequence: CASSFPKRQDYNSPLHF.

The genes are TRBV7-6 and TRBJ1-1, with 10 bases lining up with TRBD1. The CDR3 is 17 amino acids. Per the germline V gene, CDR1 is SGHVS and CDR2 is FNYEAQ. With 5 bases clipped from V and 12 bases from J, the junction kept 21 bases outside the gene matches. The CDR3 DNA follows: TGTGCCAGCAGCCTCAACGTCCCGGGACAGGGGCGGGGGAGCACTTTCTTT. It translates to CASSLNVPGQGRGSTFF.

The CDR3 DNA is TGTGCCAGCAGCTTACCTGGGACATTCCGGGAAGCTTTCTTT. Translating it yields CASSLPGTFREAFF. The rearrangement uses TRBV11-2 and TRBJ1-1; TRBD1 is a possible D gene (6 bases). CDR3 length equals 14 residues. V was clipped by 2 bases and J by 8 bases, with 15 bases between them. Germline CDR1 is SGHAT and CDR2 is FQNNGV.

The chain couples TRBV6-8 to TRBJ2-4, with TRBD1 matching over 7 bases. This CDR3 has 16 residues. Germline lookup yields CDR1 MNHGY and CDR2 SAAAGT. After removal of 6 bases from V and 1 base from J, the junction contained 9 bases not matched to a gene. The CDR3 DNA reads TGTGCCAGCAGCCCTACAGGGGCCCTTGCCAAAAACATTCAGTACTTC. Translating it yields CASSPTGALAKNIQYF.

For this clonotype: The junction does not match germline at one end; this may be a read error. This rearrangement joins TRBV3-1 to TRBJ1-2; TRBD1 agrees at 9 bases. CDR1 is LGHDT, CDR2 YNNKEL, per germline (reference sequence). CDR3 length equals 17 residues. CDR3 DNA sequence: TGTGCCAGCGGCCAAGCTCCCTCCGGGACAGGGAGTGCTGGCTACACCTTC. Its protein product is CASGQAPSGTGSAGYTF.

There are many counts of this clonotype. This chain connects TRBV7-2 to TRBJ1-2; D possibly corresponds to TRBD1 (6 bases). V lost 6 bases and J lost 3, with 20 bases in between. Germline V gene lookup returns CDR1 SGHTA and CDR2 FQGNSA. CDR3 length: 16 residues. The CDR3 DNA follows: TGTGCCAGCAGATATTCCCGGTGGGACACCCACTATGGCTACACCTTC. This translates into CASRYSRWDTHYGYTF.